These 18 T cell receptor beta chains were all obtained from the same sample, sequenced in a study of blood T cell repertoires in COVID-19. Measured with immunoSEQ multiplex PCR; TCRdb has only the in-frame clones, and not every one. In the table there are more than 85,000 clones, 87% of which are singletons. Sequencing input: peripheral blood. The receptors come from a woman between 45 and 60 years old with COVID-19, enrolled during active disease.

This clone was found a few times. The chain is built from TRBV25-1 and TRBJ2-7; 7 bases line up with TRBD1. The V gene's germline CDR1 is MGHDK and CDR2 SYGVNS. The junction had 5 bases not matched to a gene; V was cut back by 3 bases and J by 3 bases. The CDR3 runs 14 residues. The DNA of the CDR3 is TGTGCCAGCAGTGAGACAGGGTACCTCTACGAGCAGTACTTC. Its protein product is CASSETGYLYEQYF.

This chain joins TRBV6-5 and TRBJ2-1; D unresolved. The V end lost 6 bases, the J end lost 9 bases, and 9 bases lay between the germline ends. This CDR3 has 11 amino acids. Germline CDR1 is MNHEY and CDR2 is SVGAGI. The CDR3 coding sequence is TGTGCCAGCAGCCACTCTACTGAGCAGTTCTTC. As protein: CASSHSTEQFF.

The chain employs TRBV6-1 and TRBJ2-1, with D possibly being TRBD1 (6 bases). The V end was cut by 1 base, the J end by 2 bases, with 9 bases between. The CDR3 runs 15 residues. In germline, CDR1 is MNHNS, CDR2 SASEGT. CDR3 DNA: TGTGCCAGCAGTGAAGGAGGGGGACCCTACAATGAGCAGTTCTTC. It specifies CASSEGGGPYNEQFF.

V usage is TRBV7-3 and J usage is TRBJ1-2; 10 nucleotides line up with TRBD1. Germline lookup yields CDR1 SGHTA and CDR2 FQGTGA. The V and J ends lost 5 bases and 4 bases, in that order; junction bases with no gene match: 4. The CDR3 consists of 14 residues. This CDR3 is CASSQDRGSYGYTF. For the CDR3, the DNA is TGTGCCAGCAGCCAGGACAGGGGGAGCTATGGCTACACCTTC. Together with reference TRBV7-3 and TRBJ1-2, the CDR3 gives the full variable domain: GAGVSQTPSNKVTEKGKYVELRCDPISGHTALYWYRQSLGQGPEFLIYFQGTGAADDSGLPNDRFFAVRPEGSVSTLKIQRTERGDSAVYLCASSQDRGSYGYTFGSGTRLTVV.

The DNA of the CDR3 is TGTGCCAGCAGTTTAGGGCAGACCAGCTCCTACAATGAGCAGTTCTTC. This gives the protein CASSLGQTSSYNEQFF. The chain couples TRBV28 to TRBJ2-1; D remains unclear. The V gene's germline CDR1 is MDHEN and CDR2 SYDVKM. This CDR3 has 16 amino acids. The V end was cut by 2 bases, the J end by 0 bases, with 11 bases between. The entire variable domain, with the rest obtained from reference TRBV28 and TRBJ2-1, is as follows: DVKVTQSSRYLVKRTGEKVFLECVQDMDHENMFWYRQDPGLGLRLIYFSYDVKMKEKGDIPEGYSVSREKKERFSLILESASTNQTSMYLCASSLGQTSSYNEQFFGPGTRLTVL.

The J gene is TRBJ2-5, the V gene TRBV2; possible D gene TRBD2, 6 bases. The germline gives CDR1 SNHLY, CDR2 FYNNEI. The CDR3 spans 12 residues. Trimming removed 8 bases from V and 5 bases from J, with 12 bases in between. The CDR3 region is CASRLEGETQYF. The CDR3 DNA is TGTGCCAGCCGGCTGGAGGGGGAGACCCAGTACTTC.

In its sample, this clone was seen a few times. The CDR3 DNA reads TGCGCCAGCAGCCTTGCTGCGGCTTACAATGAGCAGTTCTTC. It is translated as CASSLAAAYNEQFF. V usage is TRBV5-1 and J usage is TRBJ2-1; D is uncertain. Germline assignment: CDR1 SGHRS and CDR2 YFSETQ. V lost 4 bases and J 4 bases, leaving 12 bases between the germline ends. The CDR3 loop spans 14 amino acids.

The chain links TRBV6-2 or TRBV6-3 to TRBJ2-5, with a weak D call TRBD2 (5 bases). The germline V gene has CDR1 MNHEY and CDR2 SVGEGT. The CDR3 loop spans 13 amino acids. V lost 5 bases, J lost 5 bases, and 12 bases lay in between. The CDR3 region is CASSPLVKETQYF. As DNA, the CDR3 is TGTGCCAGCAGTCCACTAGTCAAGGAGACCCAGTACTTC.

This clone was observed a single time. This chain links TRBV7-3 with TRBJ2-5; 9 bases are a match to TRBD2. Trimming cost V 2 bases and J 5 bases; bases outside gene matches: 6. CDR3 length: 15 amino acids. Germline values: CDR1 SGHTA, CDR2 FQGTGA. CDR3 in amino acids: CASSLEAGGPETQYF. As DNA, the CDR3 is TGTGCCAGCAGCTTAGAGGCGGGGGGGCCGGAGACCCAGTACTTC.

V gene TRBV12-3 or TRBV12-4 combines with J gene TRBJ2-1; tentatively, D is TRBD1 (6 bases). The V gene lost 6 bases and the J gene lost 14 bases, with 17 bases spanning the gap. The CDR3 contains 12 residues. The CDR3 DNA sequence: TGTGCCAGCAGATTACCGGGACAACAGGAGTTCTTC. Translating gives CASRLPGQQEFF.

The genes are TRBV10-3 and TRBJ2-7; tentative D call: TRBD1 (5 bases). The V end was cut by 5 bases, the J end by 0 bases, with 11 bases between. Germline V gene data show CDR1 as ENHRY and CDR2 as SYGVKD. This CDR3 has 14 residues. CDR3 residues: CAISPTDSSYEQYF. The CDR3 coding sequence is TGTGCCATCAGTCCCACAGACAGCTCCTACGAGCAGTACTTC.

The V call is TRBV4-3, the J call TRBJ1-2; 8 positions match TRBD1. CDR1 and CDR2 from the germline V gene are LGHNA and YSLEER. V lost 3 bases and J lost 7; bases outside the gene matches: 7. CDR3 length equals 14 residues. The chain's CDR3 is CASSHGQGRSGYTF. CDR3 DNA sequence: TGCGCCAGCAGCCACGGACAGGGCCGCTCTGGCTACACCTTC.

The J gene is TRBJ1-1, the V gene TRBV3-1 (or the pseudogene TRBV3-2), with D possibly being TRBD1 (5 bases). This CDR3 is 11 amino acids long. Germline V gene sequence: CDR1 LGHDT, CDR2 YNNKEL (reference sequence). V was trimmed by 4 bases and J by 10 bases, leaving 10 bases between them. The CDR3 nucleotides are TGTGCCAGCAGCCTTCGGGGGGGAGCTTTCTTT. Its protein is CASSLRGGAFF.

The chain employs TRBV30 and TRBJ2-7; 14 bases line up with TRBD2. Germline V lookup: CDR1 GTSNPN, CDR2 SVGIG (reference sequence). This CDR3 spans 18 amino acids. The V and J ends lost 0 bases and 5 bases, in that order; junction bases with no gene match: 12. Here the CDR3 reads CAWSVDTTSGGALHEQYF. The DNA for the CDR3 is TGTGCCTGGAGTGTAGATACGACTAGCGGGGGGGCTCTCCACGAGCAGTACTTC.

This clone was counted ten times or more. The CDR3: CASSSRTGSLNQPQHF. For the CDR3, the DNA is TGTGCCAGCAGTTCCCGGACAGGATCTTTAAATCAGCCCCAGCATTTT. This rearrangement joins TRBV6-2 or TRBV6-3 to TRBJ1-5; TRBD1 aligns across 7 bases. The CDR3 length is 16 residues. The J segment lost 4 bases and the V segment lost 4 bases, leaving 10 bases of the junction unmatched. Germline V lookup: CDR1 MNHEY, CDR2 SVGEGT.

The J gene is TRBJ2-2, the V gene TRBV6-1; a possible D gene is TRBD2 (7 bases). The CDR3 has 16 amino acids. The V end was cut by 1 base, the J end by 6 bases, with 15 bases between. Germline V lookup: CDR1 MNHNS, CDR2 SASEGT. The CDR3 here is CASSEVLGGGAGELFF. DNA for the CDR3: TGTGCCAGCAGTGAAGTTTTGGGGGGGGGCGCCGGGGAGCTGTTTTTT.

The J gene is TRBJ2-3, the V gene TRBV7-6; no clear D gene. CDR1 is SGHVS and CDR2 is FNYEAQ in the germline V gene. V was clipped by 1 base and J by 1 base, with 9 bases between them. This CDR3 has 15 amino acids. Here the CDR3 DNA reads TGTGCCAGCAGCTTAGTGGTGGGCCGCACAGATACGCAGTATTTT. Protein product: CASSLVVGRTDTQYF.

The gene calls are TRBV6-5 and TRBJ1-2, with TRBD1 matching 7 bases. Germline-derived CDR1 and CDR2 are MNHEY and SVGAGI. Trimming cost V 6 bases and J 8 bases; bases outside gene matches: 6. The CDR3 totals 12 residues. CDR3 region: CASSRQGWGYTF. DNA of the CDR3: TGTGCCAGCAGCCGACAGGGATGGGGCTACACCTTC.